The 14 T cell receptor beta chains listed next were all sequenced from one sample in a study of T cell responses to AZD1222 COVID-19 vaccine. Assay: immunoSEQ multiplex PCR; the TCRdb copy retains only in-frame clones and omits some. The sample yields some 120,000 clones, about 90% seen once. The sequenced sample was peripheral blood, obtained on day 0 of AZD1222 vaccination. Receptors were obtained from an adult in good health.

This clone has only one observation. The V call is TRBV6-2 or TRBV6-3, the J call TRBJ2-3; 8 bases match TRBD2. Germline V gives CDR1 MNHEY, CDR2 SVGEGT. V trimming: 6 bases; J trimming: 1 base; junction bases outside the gene matches: 6. The CDR3 has 15 amino acids. Written as DNA, the CDR3 is TGTGCCAGCAGCTCCTCGACTAGCGGCACAGATACGCAGTATTTT. Its protein product is CASSSSTSGTDTQYF.

The J gene is TRBJ2-3, the V gene TRBV7-2; D uncertain. V dropped 1 base and J dropped 4 bases, with 12 bases sitting between them. This CDR3 region has 15 residues. Germline loops: CDR1 SGHTA, CDR2 FQGNSA. The CDR3 sequence: CASSLGGSGADTQYF. The CDR3 DNA is TGTGCCAGCAGCTTAGGTGGTTCGGGCGCAGATACGCAGTATTTT.

This clone was counted a few times. J is TRBJ1-2 and V is TRBV19, with no clear D. CDR3 length equals 13 residues. Trimming stripped 5 bases from V and 3 bases from J, with 10 bases between. Germline loops: CDR1 LNHDA, CDR2 SQIVND (reference sequence). The DNA of the CDR3 is TGTGCCAGTAGTGTCGACGTAGACTATGGCTACACCTTC. The encoded protein is CASSVDVDYGYTF.

This chain links TRBV19 with TRBJ1-2; 7 bases map to TRBD1. Germline assignment: CDR1 LNHDA and CDR2 SQIVND (reference sequence). The V segment lost 8 bases and the J segment 13 bases; nucleotides outside the gene matches: 22. The CDR3 extends over 15 amino acids. The CDR3 DNA follows: TGTGCCAGTTCCGGGACAGATATGAAACTATGGCTGGGCACCTTC. It encodes CASSGTDMKLWLGTF.

CDR3 protein: CASSPPTGGRSEQYF. The CDR3 DNA reads as TGTGCCAGCTCACCCCCCACAGGGGGGAGGTCCGAGCAGTACTTC. The rearrangement uses TRBV18 and TRBJ2-7; TRBD1 agrees at 8 bases. The V and J ends lost 3 bases and 6 bases, in that order; junction bases with no gene match: 10. CDR1 is KGHSH and CDR2 is LQKENI in the germline V gene. CDR3 length equals 15 residues.

V is TRBV6-2 or TRBV6-3 and J is TRBJ2-1, with TRBD2 identical over 13 bases. Germline values: CDR1 MNHEY, CDR2 SVGEGT. CDR3 length: 17 amino acids. The J segment lost 8 bases and the V segment lost 6 bases, leaving 13 bases of the junction unmatched. The CDR3 DNA is TGTGCCAGCAGCCAAACTAGCGGGGGGGCCAGGAAGGATGAGCAGTTCTTC. Protein product: CASSQTSGGARKDEQFF.

This clone was detected only once. The chain carries TRBV6-5 and TRBJ2-3, with unresolved D. The CDR3 has 13 residues. Deletions cut 5 bases from V and 6 bases from J, with 12 bases between. The V gene's germline CDR1 is MNHEY and CDR2 SVGAGI. The CDR3 spells CASSLRVSDTQYF. The CDR3 DNA reads as TGTGCCAGCAGTCTAAGGGTCTCTGATACGCAGTATTTT.

The chain combines TRBV30 with TRBJ1-4; D call uncertain. CDR3 length: 15 amino acids. Germline V gives CDR1 GTSNPN, CDR2 SVGIG (reference sequence). V was pared by 0 bases and J by 8 bases, with 16 bases between. CDR3 nucleotide sequence: TGTGCCTGGAGTGTAAAGTCGGCCCCGGGGGAAAAACTGTTTTTT. It translates to CAWSVKSAPGEKLFF.

The rearrangement links TRBV2 to TRBJ2-5, with 10 bases that match TRBD2. The CDR3 extends over 12 amino acids. V gave up 10 bases and J gave up 3 bases; unmatched junction bases: 2. From germline, CDR1 is SNHLY and CDR2 FYNNEI. The CDR3 DNA follows: TGTGCCACCGGACTAGCGGAAGAGACCCAGTACTTC. This encodes CATGLAEETQYF.

This chain uses TRBV27 with TRBJ1-5; D is unresolved. V lost 0 bases and J lost 2, with 11 bases in between. Germline loops: CDR1 MNHEY, CDR2 SMNVEV (reference sequence). The CDR3 totals 16 residues. CDR3 sequence (DNA): TGTGCCAGCAGTTTATCCGGAGCGGGCGGCAATCAGCCCCAGCATTTT. Protein: CASSLSGAGGNQPQHF.

The chain uses TRBV5-6 and TRBJ1-1, with a possible D match to TRBD1 (6 bases). Germline loops: CDR1 SGHDT, CDR2 YYEEEE. The CDR3 length is 15 residues. Trimming cost V 5 bases and J 3 bases, with 17 bases left between them. The CDR3 spells CASSYQGTVDTEAFF. CDR3 coding DNA: TGTGCCAGCAGTTACCAGGGGACGGTCGACACTGAAGCTTTCTTT.

The rearrangement links TRBV16 to TRBJ1-5; no reliable D call. Trimming pared 0 bases from V and 2 bases from J, leaving 11 bases between. The V gene's germline CDR1 is KGHSY and CDR2 FQNENV. CDR3 length: 16 amino acids. CDR3 nucleotides: TGTGCCAGCAGCCAATCGGAGTTTAGCGGCAATCAGCCCCAGCATTTT. Its translation is CASSQSEFSGNQPQHF.

V is TRBV7-3 and J is TRBJ1-1; D is undetermined. The germline V gene encodes CDR1 SGHTA and CDR2 FQGTGA. The CDR3 extends over 13 amino acids. The V end was cut by 0 bases, the J end by 10 bases, with 12 bases between. Here the CDR3 DNA reads TGTGCCAGCAGCTTAACCAGGTCGACAAGAGCTTTCTTT. It translates to CASSLTRSTRAFF.

This clone was counted a few times. The chain employs TRBV5-1 and TRBJ1-6, with D unresolved. The ends were cut back, 2 bases at V and 7 bases at J, with 10 bases in the middle. Per the germline V gene, CDR1 is SGHRS and CDR2 is YFSETQ. The CDR3 length is 14 residues. The CDR3 region is CASSFNLGNSPLHF. In DNA, the CDR3 is TGCGCCAGCAGCTTTAACCTCGGAAATTCACCCCTCCACTTT.